Reported below is one TCR beta chain. Its antigen remains undetermined. Base-call qualities are not available, and no considerably larger clone is one nucleotide away. The data originate from a study of T cells in Graves' hyperthyroidism and ophthalmopathy (dated by TCRdb to the late 2010s). As for the study more broadly: Peripheral blood was collected at initial diagnosis, before any treatment. To identify distinguishing TCR V-J signatures, a discovery cohort of roughly 100 patients was used, comprising 43 with Graves' ophthalmopathy and some 57 with stable Graves' hyperthyroidism. Prospective prediction of ophthalmopathy was tested in an independent validation cohort of 18 to 20 hyperthyroidism patients and 15 to 17 patients who later progressed to ophthalmopathy. The 90 to 100 discovery patients were randomly divided into training and test sets at a 7:3 ratio. In more than 5 Graves' hyperthyroidism patients, the study also compared T-cell repertoires from thyroid tissue with T-cell repertoires from blood. Following sampling, methimazole starting at 30 mg daily was given to hyperthyroidism patients, and high-dose intravenous methylprednisolone was given to ophthalmopathy patients. The paper reports TCR Vbeta CDR3 sequencing of roughly 140 peripheral blood samples: 43 ophthalmopathy, about 75 hyperthyroidism and some 17 progressor patients. General conclusions and limits of the study: Blood samples also contained most of the expanded thyroid clonotypes (frequency above 0.001), which suggests that blood repertoires may reflect thyroid immune responses. During validation, the model predicted progression to ophthalmopathy a median of around 7 months ahead of onset, with around 65% sensitivity and 72.22% specificity. No statistical method was used to set the sample size in advance, and investigators knew the group allocation. A 13 V-J signature model separated ophthalmopathy from stable hyperthyroidism, with roughly 88% sensitivity and around 84% specificity in cross-validation and 80%/75% in testing.

Ophthalmopathy patients had moderately to severely active disease, Clinical Activity Score of at least 3, NOSPECS grade of at least 4, and duration under 3 months. Any patient with an uncontrolled infection, another autoimmune disease, pregnancy or lactation was excluded. Diagnoses were established on the basis of clinical symptoms, serum thyroxine and TRAb, thyroid ultrasound, and orbital computed tomography. PBMCs were isolated from about 10 ml of fresh peripheral blood by Ficoll-Paque density gradient centrifugation. Total RNA was extracted using Trizol reagent, and RNA quality was assessed on an Agilent 2100 Bioanalyzer. CDR1 and CDR2 are read off the germline V gene as SGHRS and YFSETQ. The junction carries 8 bases between V and J, which are trimmed by 4 bases and 7 bases respectively. The CDR3 starts with the cysteine, ends with the phenylalanine, and has 11 residues. The retained sequence is limited to the CDR3, 33 bases, with the frame set at the first base.

The TCR beta CDR3 regions were amplified from RNA transcripts. A first-round RT-PCR of the TCR CDR3 used the HTBI primer set with the Qiagen OneStep RT-PCR kit. Libraries were constructed in a second round of multiplex PCR, after which size selection and purification were performed. Paired-end sequencing of the libraries was performed with 100 bp reads on an Illumina HiSeq2000. Regarding the original processing steps: SOAPnuke was used to process the raw data, throwing out any read that contained adapters or uncalled bases, had a mean Phred below 15, or lacked an exact constant-primer or identifier match. High-quality paired reads were merged using COPE v1.2.5, and each unique nucleotide sequence was defined as a clonotype. MiTCR v1.1 was used to align the clonotypes against IMGT TRBV, TRBD and TRBJ reference segments. The analysis was restricted to V-J combinations with a frequency above 0.0001, which together covered 99% to 99.2% of the repertoires. The TCS score was defined as the ratio of F50 (clonal expansion) to E x V (chaos), calculated using BLOSUM62-based TCRdist between CDR3 peptides within each V-J. Welch's t-statistics and random forest reduced around 510 V-J features to 10 to 15, which were used in a naive Bayes classifier (R e1071). TCRdb handled the public reads itself, with Q25 trimming in fastp and clone calling in MiXCR, and kept productive beta chains. Entries are consolidated by CDR3 protein sequence, retaining the most common genes and DNA. TCRdb assigned the V and J calls; the authors' analysis was not used. For this sample the table gives 530,000 or so distinct CDR3 sequences, of which roughly a quarter were detected only once. Approximately 10% of the sample is taken by the ten largest.

The sequence is built from TRBV5-1 and TRBJ1-2; the D gene is not confidently resolved. Input material: blood. The clonotype comes from a woman aged 30 to 39 with Graves' ophthalmopathy. The CDR3 here reads CASSDYVGYTF. The DNA is as follows: TGCGCCAGCAGCGACTATGTTGGCTACACCTTC.